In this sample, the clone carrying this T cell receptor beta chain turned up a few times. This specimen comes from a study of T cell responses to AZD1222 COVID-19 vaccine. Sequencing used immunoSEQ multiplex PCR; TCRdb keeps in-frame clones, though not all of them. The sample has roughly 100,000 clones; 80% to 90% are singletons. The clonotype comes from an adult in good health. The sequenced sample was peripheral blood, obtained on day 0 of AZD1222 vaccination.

For the CDR3, the DNA is TGTGCCAACCCCCGTGAGGAAAGGATGGAGGGCGAGCAGTACTTC. Its translation is CANPREERMEGEQYF. The chain couples TRBV19 to TRBJ2-7, with D possibly TRBD2 on 6 matching bases. The CDR3 has 15 residues. Germline V gene lookup returns CDR1 LNHDA and CDR2 SQIVND (reference sequence). With 10 bases removed from V and 6 bases from J, the gap between germline ends came to 25 bases.